Listed here is a single T cell receptor beta chain. This sample is drawn from a study of blood T cell repertoires in COVID-19. Only in-frame clones appear in the TCRdb table, and some are missing; sequencing was by immunoSEQ multiplex PCR. The sample holds 150,000 to 160,000 clones, over 65% seen once. Germline CDR1 is KGHDR and CDR2 is SFDVKD. The J segment lost 6 bases and the V segment lost 3 bases, leaving 5 bases of the junction unmatched. The CDR3 covers 16 residues. The TCR originated in an elderly man with acute or convalescent COVID-19. V and J are TRBV24-1 and TRBJ2-1; 12 bases fit TRBD2. Sequencing was performed on peripheral blood. The CDR3 loop is CATSDPGLAGINEQFF. In nucleotides, the CDR3 is TGTGCCACCAGTGATCCTGGACTAGCGGGGATCAATGAGCAGTTCTTC.